The 24 T cell receptor beta chains reported below all come from one sample, sequenced in a study of T-cell memory formation after mild COVID-19 (dated by TCRdb to the early 2020s). Library preparation employed 5' RACE. Sequencing relied on an Illumina NovaSeq 6000. Through fastp at Q25 and MiXCR, TCRdb rebuilt clones from the public reads, retaining in-frame beta chains. For every CDR3 protein sequence, its rows merge into one entry that carries the most common genes and DNA. The sample table shows roughly 400,000 distinct CDR3 sequences, and 20% to 25% are seen once. The top ten constitute roughly 8.7% of the sample. Material: PBMCs or a T cell subset sorted from them (not recorded which). These receptors all stem from an adult woman who had mild COVID-19 (a few samples of this study predate the infection). The sample titles of this study are shuffled in the database, so cell type and time point are left out; the donor was told from shared clones.

V and J are TRBV5-6 and TRBJ2-1; D gene unclear. V lost 4 bases and J lost 2, with 13 bases in between. The CDR3 extends over 15 amino acids. CDR1 and CDR2 from the germline V gene are SGHDT and YYEEEE. CDR3 protein: CASSPGRSAYNEQFF. The CDR3 DNA reads TGTGCCAGCAGCCCGGGCCGAAGCGCCTACAATGAGCAGTTCTTC.

As concerns this clonotype: A much larger clone sits a single nucleotide away, making a read error possible. The chain has TRBV3-1 and TRBJ2-7; D could derive from TRBD1 or TRBD2 (5 bases each). Germline CDR1 is LGHDT and CDR2 is YNNKEL (reference sequence). The CDR3 totals 15 residues. Here the CDR3 reads CASSQAGRSSYEQHF. The CDR3 region has the DNA TGTGCCAGCAGCCAAGCGGGGCGCTCTTCCTACGAGCAGCACTTC.

The CDR3: CASSPQGALTDTQYF. CDR3 DNA sequence: TGCGCCAGCAGCCCGCAGGGTGCGTTAACAGATACGCAGTATTTT. This chain connects TRBV5-1 to TRBJ2-3; a possible D gene is TRBD1 (5 bases). Germline CDR1 is SGHRS and CDR2 is YFSETQ. The CDR3 loop spans 15 amino acids. V was shortened by 4 bases and J by 3 bases, with 15 bases between the two germline ends.

This clonotype was observed a few times. For the CDR3, the DNA is TGTGCCAGCAGCGTAGGGGCCAGCAATCAGCCCCAGCATTTT. This gives the protein CASSVGASNQPQHF. The chain is built from TRBV9 and TRBJ1-5; D uncertain. Germline CDR1 SGDLS, CDR2 YYNGEE. The V and J ends lost 0 bases and 1 base respectively, with 5 bases between them. CDR3 size: 14 residues.

The sample holds a few counts of this clonotype. CDR3 protein: CASSLLTTGDNEQFF. The CDR3 DNA is TGTGCCAGCAGTTTACTGACGACGGGGGACAATGAGCAGTTCTTC. The chain carries TRBV27 and TRBJ2-1; weak D call: TRBD2 (6 bases). The germline V and J ends were trimmed by 2 bases and 5 bases, with 13 bases remaining between them. The germline V gene encodes CDR1 MNHEY and CDR2 SMNVEV (reference sequence). This CDR3 region has 15 residues.

This clonotype came up a few times. V and J are TRBV12-3 or TRBV12-4 and TRBJ2-2; D may be TRBD2 (7 bases). CDR3 length: 16 residues. V was clipped by 3 bases and J by 10 bases, with 21 bases between them. The CDR3: CASSFGGLPGLEELFF. The DNA of the CDR3 is TGTGCCAGCAGTTTCGGGGGGCTCCCGGGACTCGAGGAGCTGTTTTTT.

The V gene is TRBV9, the J gene TRBJ2-1; 9 nucleotides line up with TRBD2. The CDR3 consists of 16 residues. The junction had 8 bases not matched to a gene; V was cut back by 4 bases and J by 3 bases. Germline lookup yields CDR1 SGDLS and CDR2 YYNGEE. This chain's CDR3 is CASSPRPSGVYNEQFF. The CDR3, as DNA: TGTGCCAGCAGCCCTCGTCCTAGCGGGGTCTACAATGAGCAGTTCTTC.

The genes are TRBV4-3 and TRBJ2-3; D gene ambiguous. V dropped 0 bases and J dropped 2 bases, with 9 bases sitting between them. The CDR3 loop spans 15 amino acids. The germline gives CDR1 LGHNA, CDR2 YSLEER. The CDR3 sequence is CASSQDYGYTDTQYF. The CDR3 DNA is TGCGCCAGCAGCCAAGATTATGGCTACACAGATACGCAGTATTTT.

Only a few counts were recorded for this clonotype. The chain carries TRBV5-5 and TRBJ1-1, with D perhaps matching TRBD1 (5 bases). Germline-derived CDR1 and CDR2 are SGHKS and YYEKEE (reference sequence). The CDR3 extends over 15 amino acids. Trimming cost V 4 bases and J 1 base, with 14 bases left between them. CDR3 DNA: TGTGCCAGCAGCCGAACACAGGTGGGGAACACTGAAGCTTTCTTT. Translation: CASSRTQVGNTEAFF.

The chain carries TRBV12-3 or TRBV12-4 and TRBJ2-1, with D possibly matching TRBD2 (6 bases). Trimming left V 5 bases short and J 5 bases short, with 22 bases between. The CDR3 has 17 residues. CDR3 DNA sequence: TGTGCCAGCAGTAGCACCATGGAGGGGAGCACCCACAATGAGCAGTTCTTC. Translating it yields CASSSTMEGSTHNEQFF.

This clonotype has a handful of counts. J is TRBJ2-2 and V is TRBV5-4; D unclear. This CDR3 has 15 amino acids. Per germline, CDR1 SGHNT and CDR2 YYREEE (reference sequence). V lost 3 bases to trimming and J lost 6 bases, with 15 bases between them. The CDR3 protein is CASSSALSLPGELFF. CDR3 DNA: TGTGCCAGCAGCTCTGCCTTGTCGTTACCCGGGGAGCTGTTTTTT.

The chain has TRBV30 and TRBJ1-5, with D possibly matching TRBD1 (5 bases). This CDR3 spans 13 amino acids. CDR1 GTSNPN and CDR2 SVGIG come from the germline V gene (reference sequence). Trimming removed 1 base at V and 2 bases at J, with 6 bases between. The CDR3 loop is CAWSGGGNQPQHF. As DNA, the CDR3 is TGTGCCTGGAGTGGGGGGGGCAATCAGCCCCAGCATTTT.

This sequence joins TRBV5-1 and TRBJ2-4, with a possible D match to TRBD2 (6 bases). The CDR3 consists of 16 residues. Looked up from germline, CDR1 is SGHRS and CDR2 is YFSETQ. With 4 bases removed from V and 0 bases from J, the gap between germline ends came to 14 bases. This CDR3 reads CASSPTRGIAKNIQYF. CDR3 sequence (DNA): TGCGCCAGCAGCCCCACCCGGGGGATAGCCAAAAACATTCAGTACTTC.

V is TRBV20-1 and J is TRBJ1-1; 7 bases are shared with TRBD1. CDR3 length equals 15 residues. The germline CDR1 and CDR2 sequences are DFQATT and SNEGSKA (reference sequence). V shed 5 bases and J 0 bases; nucleotides not matched to a gene: 9. CDR3: CSASGTANMNTEAFF. The CDR3 DNA follows: TGCAGTGCTTCTGGGACAGCTAACATGAACACTGAAGCTTTCTTT.

J is TRBJ2-7 and V is TRBV7-2, with 7 bases that match TRBD1. The V segment lost 5 bases and the J segment 3 bases; nucleotides outside the gene matches: 10. This CDR3 contains 15 residues. The germline V gene has CDR1 SGHTA and CDR2 FQGNSA. CDR3 amino acids: CASSPGGIQGYEQYF. Here the CDR3 DNA reads TGTGCCAGCAGCCCAGGGGGAATACAGGGCTACGAGCAGTACTTC. Drawing the rest from reference TRBV7-2 and TRBJ2-7, the complete variable domain is GAGVSQSPSNKVTEKGKDVELRCDPISGHTALYWYRQSLGQGLEFLIYFQGNSAPDKSGLPSDRFSAERTGGSVSTLTIQRTQQEDSAVYLCASSPGGIQGYEQYFGPGTRLTVT.

Only a few counts were recorded for this clonotype. This sequence joins TRBV20-1 and TRBJ2-1; TRBD1 agrees at 7 bases. CDR3 size: 16 residues. V shed 0 bases and J 2 bases; nucleotides not matched to a gene: 7. In germline, CDR1 is DFQATT, CDR2 SNEGSKA (reference sequence). This CDR3 reads CSARDQGQGAYNEQFF. Written as DNA, the CDR3 is TGCAGTGCTAGAGATCAAGGGCAGGGGGCCTACAATGAGCAGTTCTTC.

This clonotype has a single count. This chain uses TRBV27 with TRBJ1-1; TRBD1 might be the D (5 bases). CDR1 is MNHEY, CDR2 SMNVEV, per germline (reference sequence). The V gene lost 2 bases and the J gene lost 5 bases, with 15 bases spanning the gap. The length of the CDR3 is 15 residues. The CDR3 nucleotides are TGTGCCAGCAGTTTAGTTTCCGGGACGGGGACTGAAGCTTTCTTT. Its translation: CASSLVSGTGTEAFF.

This clonotype was picked up a small number of times. This chain joins TRBV5-4 and TRBJ2-4, with D perhaps matching TRBD2 (6 bases). Per germline, CDR1 SGHNT and CDR2 YYREEE (reference sequence). The CDR3 runs 14 residues. V lost 0 bases and J lost 7, with 11 bases in between. The CDR3 nucleotides are TGTGCCAGCAGCTTGGTTGGGGCGGGGAACATTCAGTACTTC. Protein: CASSLVGAGNIQYF. The variable domain in full, completed from reference TRBV5-4 and TRBJ2-4, reads ETGVTQSPTHLIKTRGQQVTLRCSSQSGHNTVSWYQQALGQGPQFIFQYYREEENGRGNFPPRFSGLQFPNYSSELNVNALELDDSALYLCASSLVGAGNIQYFGAGTRLSVL.

This clonotype turned up a few times. The V and J genes are TRBV6-5 and TRBJ1-2; 7 bases fit TRBD1. Germline CDR1 is MNHEY and CDR2 is SVGAGI. The CDR3 length is 16 residues. The V gene end was trimmed by 5 bases and the J gene end by 4 bases; junction bases not matched to a gene: 13. CDR3 coding DNA: TGTGCCAGCAGTACCGCGGGGCACAGGGGACCCTATGGCTACACCTTC. Protein sequence: CASSTAGHRGPYGYTF.

The chain links TRBV12-3 or TRBV12-4 to TRBJ2-1; maybe TRBD2 (6 bases). This CDR3 is built from 16 residues. V lost 4 bases, J lost 0 bases, and 13 bases lay in between. The CDR3 DNA is TGTGCCAGCAGTTCTTTAGCGGATAGCTCCTACAATGAGCAGTTCTTC. Its translation: CASSSLADSSYNEQFF.

The gene calls are TRBV3-1 and TRBJ1-2, with 9 positions matching TRBD1. The CDR3 runs to 14 residues. The germline gives CDR1 LGHDT, CDR2 YNNKEL (reference sequence). V lost 3 bases, J lost 6 bases, and 5 bases stayed unmatched. The CDR3 sequence: CASSHGTGMDGYTF. The CDR3 DNA is TGTGCCAGCAGCCACGGGACAGGGATGGATGGCTACACCTTC.

This clonotype turned up a few times. V is TRBV15 and J is TRBJ2-3; 7 bases map to TRBD2. The CDR3 extends over 15 amino acids. V was clipped by 5 bases and J by 7 bases; unmatched bases: 12. CDR1 is LNHNV and CDR2 is YYDKDF in the germline V gene (reference sequence). CDR3 nucleotides: TGTGCCACCAGCCCGTTGCGAGCGGGAAGGTATACGCAGTATTTT. Its protein product is CATSPLRAGRYTQYF.

This clonotype was observed a handful of times. The rearrangement uses TRBV6-5 and TRBJ2-1, with D uncertain. V was clipped by 8 bases and J by 6 bases, with 11 bases between them. Germline CDR1 MNHEY, CDR2 SVGAGI. CDR3 length: 12 residues. The DNA of the CDR3 is TGTGCCAGCGGATATAACGTCAATGAGCAGTTCTTC. It yields the protein CASGYNVNEQFF.

This clonotype was found a few times. This rearrangement joins TRBV4-3 to TRBJ2-1; 7 nucleotides match TRBD2. The V and J ends lost 3 bases and 2 bases, in that order; junction bases with no gene match: 4. Germline CDR1 is LGHNA and CDR2 is YSLEER. The CDR3 extends over 15 amino acids. The CDR3 region is CASSQSSGPYNEQFF. The CDR3 nucleotides are TGCGCCAGCAGCCAGAGTAGCGGGCCCTACAATGAGCAGTTCTTC.